The 5 T cell receptor beta chains listed next were all sequenced from one sample in a study of blood T cell repertoires in COVID-19. This table comes from immunoSEQ multiplex PCR, and its TCRdb copy is limited to in-frame clones, with some not included. The sample includes over 200,000 clones, approximately 86% of them seen just once. Sequencing was done on a sample of PBMCs or T cells enriched from blood (not recorded which). The receptor set was obtained from a woman in her twenties or thirties who had been exposed to COVID-19.

In its sample, this clone was seen a few times. V gene TRBV12-3 or TRBV12-4 combines with J gene TRBJ1-5; a weak D match, TRBD1 (6 bases). The CDR3 is 13 amino acids. V was pared by 7 bases and J by 5 bases, with 12 bases between. The CDR3 nucleotides read TGTGCCAGCACGGGCAGGGGATATCAGCCCCAGCATTTT. Protein product: CASTGRGYQPQHF.

The genes are TRBV30 and TRBJ2-7; D might be TRBD1 (6 bases). Germline V gene sequence: CDR1 GTSNPN, CDR2 SVGIG (reference sequence). V was trimmed by 1 base and J by 5 bases, leaving 21 bases between them. The CDR3 contains 16 residues. CDR3 protein: CAWSGGRGRGTDEQYF. CDR3 sequence (DNA): TGTGCCTGGAGTGGGGGTCGGGGCAGGGGAACGGACGAGCAGTACTTC.

This clone was seen many times. V and J are TRBV10-2 and TRBJ1-5; 7 nucleotides align to TRBD1. This CDR3 has 16 amino acids. The junction had 11 bases not matched to a gene; V was cut back by 3 bases and J by 6 bases. CDR1 and CDR2 from the germline V gene are WSHSY and SAAADI. The CDR3 DNA is TGCGCCAGCAGTGAACTTTGGCAGGGGGGTGTTCAGCCCCAGCATTTT. The encoded protein is CASSELWQGGVQPQHF.

The rearrangement uses TRBV5-1 and TRBJ2-2; D is possibly TRBD1 (6 bases). CDR3 length equals 16 residues. Germline values: CDR1 SGHRS, CDR2 YFSETQ. Trimming cost V 4 bases and J 0 bases, with 13 bases left between them. CDR3 nucleotide sequence: TGCGCCAGCAGCCTTGGACAGAGCGCGAACACCGGGGAGCTGTTTTTT. It yields the protein CASSLGQSANTGELFF. Full variable domain (missing parts from reference TRBV5-1 and TRBJ2-2): KAGVTQTPRYLIKTRGQQVTLSCSPISGHRSVSWYQQTPGQGLQFLFEYFSETQRNKGNFPGRFSGRQFSNSRSEMNVSTLELGDSALYLCASSLGQSANTGELFFGEGSRLTVL.

V gene TRBV6-6 combines with J gene TRBJ1-6, with 7 positions matching TRBD1. Losses at the gene ends were 5 bases for V and 8 bases for J; bases not matched to a gene: 9. CDR1 is MNHNY, CDR2 SVGAGI, per germline (reference sequence). The CDR3 sequence is 15 residues long. The CDR3 here is CASSPQGQGYSPLHF. The CDR3 bases are TGTGCCAGCAGTCCACAGGGGCAGGGGTATTCACCCCTCCACTTT.